The clone carrying this T cell receptor (beta chain) was picked up a small number of times. From the 5' RACE reads, TCRdb called clonotypes with MiXCR, one entry per CDR3 protein. This table holds more than 65,000 distinct CDR3 sequences, about 12% found once. This sample is drawn from a study of spatial heterogeneity in lung cancer. Sample time point: sample taken at primary tumor resection. Whole RNA obtained from tumor, nontumor lung or frozen PBMC underwent sequencing without sorting. The sequence came from a male donor with early-stage non-small cell lung cancer. Source: PBMCs, taken at surgery.

The CDR3 nucleotides read TGTGCCAGTAACGACCGGAGCAATCAGCCCCAGCATTTT. Translation: CASNDRSNQPQHF. The chain employs TRBV19 and TRBJ1-5; D is ambiguous. In germline, CDR1 is LNHDA, CDR2 SQIVND (reference sequence). The CDR3 consists of 13 residues. Trimming left V 7 bases short and J 1 base short, with 8 bases between.